The clone carrying this TCR beta chain was recorded only once. Living in about two dozen US areas, the participants were between roughly 18 and 90 years of age. Donors of Cohort 3 who recovered were those that had two negative PCRs, clearance, or symptom resolution. The data are from a study of blood T cell repertoires in COVID-19. Across the whole study: Samples of COVID-19 (acute and convalescent) were obtained from the United States, Italy and Spain.

Per the study methods: Amplified reference gene primers provided the basis for estimating nucleated cell counts. The protocol was immunoSEQ multiplex PCR, while the TCRdb copy is restricted to in-frame clones and leaves out a portion. The V and J calls and clone size are taken from that table; D and trimming were inferred from the DNA. The sample records about 380,000 clones, 88% being singletons. V lost 1 base, J lost 6 bases, and 8 bases stayed unmatched. CDR1 is SGHNT, CDR2 YYREEE, per germline (reference sequence). The CDR3 is made up of 15 amino acids. This sequence was found in a woman under 30 who had recovered from COVID-19. The specimen was PBMCs or T cells enriched from blood (not recorded which). The V and J genes are TRBV5-4 and TRBJ2-7; 9 nucleotides align to TRBD2. The CDR3 loop reads CASSLSPSGEAEQYF. Written as DNA, the CDR3 is TGTGCCAGCAGCTTGAGCCCTAGCGGGGAGGCCGAGCAGTACTTC.